This paragraph covers one T cell receptor (beta chain) sequence. The record originates from a study of blood T cell repertoires in COVID-19. The wider study: PBMCs, B-cell-depleted T cells, or T cells provided the cDNA or gDNA that made up the material.

Membership in each cohort depended on participant-reported clinical history. Two consecutive negative NP/OP PCR tests, clearance, or resolved symptoms defined Cohort 3 recovery. Using immunoSEQ multiplex PCR, the repertoire was profiled, and TCRdb retains in-frame clones only, with some absent. The sample consists of more than 300,000 clones, around 83% of them appearing once. The clonotype originates from a woman aged 50 to 65 who had recovered from COVID-19. Sequencing used PBMCs or T cells enriched from blood (not recorded which).

The CDR3 bases are TGTGCCAGTAGTATGTTAGCGGGAGGACAAGAGACCCAGTACTTC. It encodes CASSMLAGGQETQYF. The chain recombines TRBV19 with TRBJ2-5; 10 bases are a match to TRBD2. Germline lookup yields CDR1 LNHDA and CDR2 SQIVND (reference sequence). The CDR3 spans 15 residues. Trimming at V came to 3 bases and at J to 2 bases, leaving 3 bases not matched to a gene.